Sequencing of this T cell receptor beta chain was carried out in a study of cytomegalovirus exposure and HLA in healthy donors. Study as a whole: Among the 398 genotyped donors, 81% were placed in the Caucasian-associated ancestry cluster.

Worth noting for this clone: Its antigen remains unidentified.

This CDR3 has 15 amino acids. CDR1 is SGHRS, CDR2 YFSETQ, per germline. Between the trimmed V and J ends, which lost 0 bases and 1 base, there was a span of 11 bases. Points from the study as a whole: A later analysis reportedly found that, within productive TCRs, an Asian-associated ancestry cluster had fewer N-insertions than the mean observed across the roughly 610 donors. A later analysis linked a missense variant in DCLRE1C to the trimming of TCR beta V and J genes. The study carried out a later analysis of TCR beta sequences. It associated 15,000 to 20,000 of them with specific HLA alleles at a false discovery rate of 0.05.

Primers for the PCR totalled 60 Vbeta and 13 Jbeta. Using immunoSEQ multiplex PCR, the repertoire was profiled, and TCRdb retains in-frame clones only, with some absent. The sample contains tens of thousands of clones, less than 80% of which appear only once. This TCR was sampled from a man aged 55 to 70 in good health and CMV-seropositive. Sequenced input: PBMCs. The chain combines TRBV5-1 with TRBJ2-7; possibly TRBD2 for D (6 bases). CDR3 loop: CASSLGSSVSYEQYF. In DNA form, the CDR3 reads TGCGCCAGCAGCTTGGGGTCTAGCGTGTCCTACGAGCAGTACTTC.